Below, 10 T cell receptor beta chains from the same sample are listed, as sequenced in a study of cytomegalovirus exposure and HLA in healthy donors. The protocol was immunoSEQ multiplex PCR, while the TCRdb copy is restricted to in-frame clones and leaves out a portion. The data hold approximately 230,000 clones, with about 88% observed a single time. The sequenced sample was PBMCs. All receptors derive from a man between 18 and 29 years old in good health and CMV-seropositive.

The chain has TRBV27 and TRBJ1-1, with a tentative D call TRBD1 (5 bases). Germline V lookup: CDR1 MNHEY, CDR2 SMNVEV (reference sequence). The length of the CDR3 is 14 residues. Trimming cost V 2 bases and J 5 bases, with 12 bases left between them. Here the CDR3 DNA reads TGTGCCAGCAGTTTACTATCCGGGGGAACTGAAGCTTTCTTT. Translating it yields CASSLLSGGTEAFF.

This clone was seen only once. The CDR3 DNA follows: TGTGCCAGCAGCTTAGGTGGAGGGATCCACGAGCAGTACTTC. It translates to CASSLGGGIHEQYF. The chain combines TRBV11-2 with TRBJ2-7; tentatively, D is TRBD2 (6 bases). This CDR3 region has 14 residues. Germline V gene sequence: CDR1 SGHAT, CDR2 FQNNGV. Trimming left V 1 base short and J 5 bases short, with 12 bases between.

CDR3 bases: TGCGCCAGCAGCAAGACGGGTCTCCCAAATCAGCCCCAGCATTTT. Protein: CASSKTGLPNQPQHF. The chain combines TRBV4-1 with TRBJ1-5; D is unresolved. The V end was cut by 5 bases, the J end by 4 bases, with 15 bases between. The CDR3 covers 15 residues. CDR1 and CDR2 from the germline V gene are MGHRA and YSYEKL.

J is TRBJ2-6 and V is TRBV5-1, with a weak D call TRBD2 (6 bases). The CDR3 spans 16 residues. V lost 0 bases, J lost 1 base, and 8 bases lay in between. Germline V gene sequence: CDR1 SGHRS, CDR2 YFSETQ. The chain's CDR3 is CASSLAAGSGANVLTF. The CDR3 DNA reads TGCGCCAGCAGCTTGGCCGCGGGATCTGGGGCCAACGTCCTGACTTTC.

This clone was seen a single time. The rearrangement uses TRBV4-1 and TRBJ2-5; 8 positions agree with TRBD1. CDR3 length: 20 amino acids. V dropped 0 bases and J dropped 6; count of bases not matched to a gene: 21. The germline gives CDR1 MGHRA, CDR2 YSYEKL. The CDR3 bases are TGCGCCAGCAGCCAAGATCTTGAGAGGACAGGGATTACGTTGCGGCAGACCCAGTACTTC. This translates into CASSQDLERTGITLRQTQYF.

To note about this clone: The sample carries other DNA sequences with the same CDR3. The chain employs TRBV7-8 and TRBJ2-7; no reliable D call. Per the germline V gene, CDR1 is SGHVS and CDR2 is FQNEAQ. The CDR3 contains 12 residues. Trimming cost V 0 bases and J 4 bases, with 4 bases left between them. The CDR3 DNA sequence: TGTGCCAGCAGCTTAGCCCGTTACGAGCAGTACTTC. Its translation is CASSLARYEQYF.

The chain has TRBV30 and TRBJ2-7, with D possibly matching TRBD1 (6 bases). Trimming pared 0 bases from V and 2 bases from J, leaving 8 bases between. This CDR3 has 13 residues. The germline V gene encodes CDR1 GTSNPN and CDR2 SVGIG (reference sequence). CDR3: CAWSVNRAYEQYF. In DNA form, the CDR3 reads TGTGCCTGGAGTGTAAACAGGGCCTACGAGCAGTACTTC.

The rearrangement joins TRBV15 to TRBJ1-2; D gene uncertain. Germline CDR1 is LNHNV and CDR2 is YYDKDF (reference sequence). Trimming shortened V by 1 base and J by 4 bases, and 10 bases separated the two germline ends. The CDR3 sequence is 14 residues long. The CDR3 region is CATSRAPGTYGYTF. The CDR3 nucleotides are TGTGCCACCAGCAGAGCCCCAGGAACCTATGGCTACACCTTC.

This sequence joins TRBV7-2 and TRBJ2-7; 8 nucleotides match TRBD2. CDR1 is SGHTA, CDR2 FQGNSA, per germline. The CDR3 is 16 residues long. J was trimmed by 3 bases and V by 1 base; bases with no gene match: 8. The CDR3: CASSLGAGGRIYEQYF. As DNA, the CDR3 is TGTGCCAGCAGCTTAGGGGCTGGCGGGAGGATCTACGAGCAGTACTTC.

The chain combines TRBV27 with TRBJ2-1; 8 bases are a match to TRBD2. With 9 bases clipped from V and 3 bases from J, the junction kept 7 bases outside the gene matches. The length of the CDR3 is 14 residues. Germline V gene lookup returns CDR1 MNHEY and CDR2 SMNVEV (reference sequence). DNA for the CDR3: TGTGCCAGTCGGTGGCGGGAGGACTACAATGAGCAGTTCTTC. Amino acids: CASRWREDYNEQFF.